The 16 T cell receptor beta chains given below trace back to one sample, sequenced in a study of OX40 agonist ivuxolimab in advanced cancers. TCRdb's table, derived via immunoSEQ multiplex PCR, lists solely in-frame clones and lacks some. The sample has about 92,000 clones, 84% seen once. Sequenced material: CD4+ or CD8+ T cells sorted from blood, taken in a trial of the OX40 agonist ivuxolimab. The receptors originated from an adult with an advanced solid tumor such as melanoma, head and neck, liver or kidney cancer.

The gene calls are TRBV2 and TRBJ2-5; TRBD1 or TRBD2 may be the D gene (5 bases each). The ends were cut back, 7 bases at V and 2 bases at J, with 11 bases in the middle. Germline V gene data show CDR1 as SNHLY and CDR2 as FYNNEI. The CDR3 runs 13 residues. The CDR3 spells CASMRDLQETQYF. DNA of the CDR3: TGTGCCAGCATGAGGGACCTGCAAGAGACCCAGTACTTC.

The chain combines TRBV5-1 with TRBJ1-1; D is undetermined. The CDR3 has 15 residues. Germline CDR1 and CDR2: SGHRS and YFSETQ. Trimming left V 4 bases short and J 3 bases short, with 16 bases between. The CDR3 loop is CASSPLLGRDTEAFF. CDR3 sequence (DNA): TGCGCCAGCAGCCCCCTCTTAGGCAGAGACACTGAAGCTTTCTTT.

CDR3 nucleotide sequence: TGTGCCTGGAGTGATTTGATCGACAATGAGCAGTTCTTC. It specifies CAWSDLIDNEQFF. The rearrangement links TRBV30 to TRBJ2-1, with no clear D. CDR1 and CDR2 from the germline V gene are GTSNPN and SVGIG (reference sequence). CDR3 size: 13 residues. Between the trimmed V and J ends, which lost 1 base and 5 bases, there was a span of 9 bases.

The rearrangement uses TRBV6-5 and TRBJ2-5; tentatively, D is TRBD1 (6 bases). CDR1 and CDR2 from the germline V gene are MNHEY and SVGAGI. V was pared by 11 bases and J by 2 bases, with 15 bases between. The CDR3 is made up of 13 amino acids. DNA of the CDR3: TGTGCCGCAGGTGTGGGGGCTCAAGAGACCCAGTACTTC. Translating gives CAAGVGAQETQYF.

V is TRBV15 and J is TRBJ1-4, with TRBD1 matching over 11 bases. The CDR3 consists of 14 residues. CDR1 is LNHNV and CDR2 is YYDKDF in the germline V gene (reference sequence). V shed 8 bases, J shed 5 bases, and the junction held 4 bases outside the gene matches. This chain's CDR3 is CATQDRGRNEKLFF. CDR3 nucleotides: TGTGCCACCCAGGACAGGGGGCGGAATGAAAAACTGTTTTTT. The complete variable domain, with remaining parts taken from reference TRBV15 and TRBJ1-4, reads DAMVIQNPRYQVTQFGKPVTLSCSQTLNHNVMYWYQQKSSQAPKLLFHYYDKDFNNEADTPDNFQSRRPNTSFCFLDIRSPGLGDTAMYLCATQDRGRNEKLFFGSGTQLSVL.

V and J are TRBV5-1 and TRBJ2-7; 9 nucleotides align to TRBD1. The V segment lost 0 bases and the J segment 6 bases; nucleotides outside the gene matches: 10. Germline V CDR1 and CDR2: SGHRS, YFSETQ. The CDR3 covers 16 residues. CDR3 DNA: TGCGCCAGCAGCTTGGGGCTAACGGGACAGGGTCGCGAGCAGTACTTC. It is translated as CASSLGLTGQGREQYF.

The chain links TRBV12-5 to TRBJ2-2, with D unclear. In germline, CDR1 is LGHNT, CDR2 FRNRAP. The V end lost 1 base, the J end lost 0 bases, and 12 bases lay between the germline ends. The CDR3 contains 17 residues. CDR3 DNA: TGTGCTAGTGGTTTGGACGCCGGGTCTTCGAACACCGGGGAGCTGTTTTTT. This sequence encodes CASGLDAGSSNTGELFF.

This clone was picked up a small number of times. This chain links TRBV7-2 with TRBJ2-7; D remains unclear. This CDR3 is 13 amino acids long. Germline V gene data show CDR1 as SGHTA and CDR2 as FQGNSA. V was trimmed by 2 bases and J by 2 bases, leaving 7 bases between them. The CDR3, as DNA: TGTGCCAGCAGCTTAAATGGGGCCTACGAGCAGTACTTC. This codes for CASSLNGAYEQYF. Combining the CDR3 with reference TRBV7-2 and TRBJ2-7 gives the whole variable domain GAGVSQSPSNKVTEKGKDVELRCDPISGHTALYWYRQSLGQGLEFLIYFQGNSAPDKSGLPSDRFSAERTGGSVSTLTIQRTQQEDSAVYLCASSLNGAYEQYFGPGTRLTVT.

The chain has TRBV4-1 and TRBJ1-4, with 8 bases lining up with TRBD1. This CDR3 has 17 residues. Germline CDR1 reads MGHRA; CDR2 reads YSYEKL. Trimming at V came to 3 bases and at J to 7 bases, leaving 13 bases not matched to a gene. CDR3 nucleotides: TGCGCCAGCAGCCACCTAGGACAGGGACTATTTTCTGAAAAACTGTTTTTT. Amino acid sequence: CASSHLGQGLFSEKLFF.

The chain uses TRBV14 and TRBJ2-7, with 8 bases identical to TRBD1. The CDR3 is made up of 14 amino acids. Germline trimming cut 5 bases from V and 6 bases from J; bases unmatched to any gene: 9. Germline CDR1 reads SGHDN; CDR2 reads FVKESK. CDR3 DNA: TGTGCCAGCAGCTTATACAGGGGGGTACTCGAGCAGTACTTC. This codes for CASSLYRGVLEQYF.

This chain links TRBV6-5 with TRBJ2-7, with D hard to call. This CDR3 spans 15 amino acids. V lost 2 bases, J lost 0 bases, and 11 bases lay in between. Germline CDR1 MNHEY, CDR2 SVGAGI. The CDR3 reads CASSYMGPSSYEQYF. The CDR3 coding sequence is TGTGCCAGCAGTTACATGGGCCCCTCCTCCTACGAGCAGTACTTC.

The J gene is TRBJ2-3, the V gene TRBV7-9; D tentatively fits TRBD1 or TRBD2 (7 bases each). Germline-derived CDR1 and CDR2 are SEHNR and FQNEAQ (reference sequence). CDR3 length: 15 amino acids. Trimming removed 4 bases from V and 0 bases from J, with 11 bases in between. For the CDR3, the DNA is TGTGCCAGCAGCTATCAGGGGGGGAGCACAGATACGCAGTATTTT. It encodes CASSYQGGSTDTQYF.

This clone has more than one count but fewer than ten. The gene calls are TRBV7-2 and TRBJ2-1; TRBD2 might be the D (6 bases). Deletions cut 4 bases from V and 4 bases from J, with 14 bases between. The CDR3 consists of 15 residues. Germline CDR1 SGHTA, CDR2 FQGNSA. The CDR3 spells CASSSRDFGYNEQFF. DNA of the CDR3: TGTGCCAGCAGCTCCCGGGACTTCGGGTACAATGAGCAGTTCTTC.

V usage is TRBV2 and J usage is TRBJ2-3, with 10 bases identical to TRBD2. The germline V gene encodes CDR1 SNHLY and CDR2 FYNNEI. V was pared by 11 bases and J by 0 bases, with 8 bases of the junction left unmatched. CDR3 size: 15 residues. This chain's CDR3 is CAGGLTSGSTDTQYF. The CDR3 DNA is TGTGCCGGGGGGCTGACTAGCGGGAGCACAGATACGCAGTATTTT.

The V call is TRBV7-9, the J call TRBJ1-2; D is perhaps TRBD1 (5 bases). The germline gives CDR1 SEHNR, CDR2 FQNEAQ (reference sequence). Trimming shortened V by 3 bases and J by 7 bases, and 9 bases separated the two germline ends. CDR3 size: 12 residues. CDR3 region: CASSLGEAGYTF. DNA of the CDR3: TGTGCCAGCAGCTTGGGGGAGGCTGGCTACACCTTC. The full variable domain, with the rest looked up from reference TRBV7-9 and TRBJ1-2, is DTGVSQNPRHKITKRGQNVTFRCDPISEHNRLYWYRQTLGQGPEFLTYFQNEAQLEKSRLLSDRFSAERPKGSFSTLEIQRTEQGDSAMYLCASSLGEAGYTFGSGTRLTVV.

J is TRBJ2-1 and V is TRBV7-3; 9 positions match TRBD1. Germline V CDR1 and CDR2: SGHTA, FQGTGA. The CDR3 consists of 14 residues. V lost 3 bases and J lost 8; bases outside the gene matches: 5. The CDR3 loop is CASSFDRGVYEQFF. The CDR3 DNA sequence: TGTGCCAGCAGCTTCGACAGGGGGGTGTATGAGCAGTTCTTC.